What follows are 11 T cell receptor beta chains derived from one specimen sequenced in a study of cytomegalovirus exposure and HLA in healthy donors. The PCR contained 60 Vbeta and 13 Jbeta primers. TCRdb keeps only in-frame clones here, not all; method: immunoSEQ multiplex PCR. The table for this sample gives over 60,000 clones. The sequenced sample was PBMCs. These TCRs come from a female donor in good health and CMV-seropositive.

This chain joins TRBV18 and TRBJ1-2, with D perhaps matching TRBD1 (5 bases). CDR1 and CDR2 (germline): KGHSH, LQKENI. Trimming removed 1 base from V and 6 bases from J, with 9 bases in between. This CDR3 comprises 13 residues. CDR3 in amino acids: CASSPRQGDGYTF. The CDR3 bases are TGTGCCAGCTCACCACGGCAGGGCGATGGCTACACCTTC.

The chain recombines TRBV5-1 with TRBJ1-1; D perhaps matches TRBD1 (5 bases). CDR3 size: 15 residues. With 0 bases removed from V and 1 base from J, the gap between germline ends came to 10 bases. Germline CDR1 SGHRS, CDR2 YFSETQ. CDR3 protein: CASSLGQPPNTEAFF. The DNA for the CDR3 is TGCGCCAGCAGCTTGGGACAGCCCCCGAACACTGAAGCTTTCTTT.

The chain links TRBV10-2 to TRBJ2-2, with TRBD2 identical over 10 bases. This CDR3 region has 17 residues. The germline CDR1 and CDR2 sequences are WSHSY and SAAADI. V dropped 2 bases and J dropped 5; count of bases not matched to a gene: 8. The CDR3 DNA is TGCGCCAGCAGTGAGATTCTAGCGGGGGTACGGACCGGGGAGCTGTTTTTT. The encoded protein is CASSEILAGVRTGELFF.

The rearrangement joins TRBV30 to TRBJ2-1; perhaps TRBD2 as D (5 bases). Germline CDR1 GTSNPN, CDR2 SVGIG (reference sequence). Trimming removed 1 base from V and 1 base from J, with 11 bases in between. The CDR3 consists of 15 residues. The CDR3 DNA is TGTGCCTGGAGTGGTGAGGGTATATCCTACAATGAGCAGTTCTTC. As protein: CAWSGEGISYNEQFF.

This chain connects TRBV5-4 to TRBJ1-5; TRBD1 might be the D (5 bases). Germline V gene data show CDR1 as SGHNT and CDR2 as YYREEE (reference sequence). Deletions cut 4 bases from V and 0 bases from J, with 11 bases between. The CDR3 extends over 15 amino acids. The CDR3 reads CASSADGHSNQPQHF. CDR3 coding DNA: TGTGCCAGCAGCGCGGACGGACATAGCAATCAGCCCCAGCATTTT.

V and J are TRBV28 and TRBJ2-2; 9 nucleotides line up with TRBD1. CDR3 length: 16 residues. Germline lookup yields CDR1 MDHEN and CDR2 SYDVKM. The ends lost 2 bases at V and 5 bases at J; junction bases unmatched: 6. CDR3 region: CASSLEGTGRTGELFF. The DNA of the CDR3 is TGTGCCAGCAGTTTAGAAGGGACAGGGCGGACCGGGGAGCTGTTTTTT.

This rearrangement joins TRBV28 to TRBJ2-7, with D perhaps matching TRBD2 (6 bases). The V end was cut by 11 bases, the J end by 3 bases, with 11 bases between. The CDR3 is 11 amino acids. Germline V CDR1 and CDR2: MDHEN, SYDVKM. The CDR3 DNA reads TGTGCCGCGGGGCCCTACTACGAGCAGTACTTC. This sequence encodes CAAGPYYEQYF.

The CDR3 sequence is CAISEEDREPNQPQHF. CDR3 sequence (DNA): TGTGCCATCAGTGAGGAAGACAGGGAACCGAATCAGCCCCAGCATTTT. The rearrangement links TRBV10-3 to TRBJ1-5; 7 bases match TRBD1. The CDR3 is 16 amino acids. Germline-derived CDR1 and CDR2 are ENHRY and SYGVKD. V shed 2 bases, J shed 4 bases, and the junction held 8 bases outside the gene matches.

V and J are TRBV7-9 and TRBJ1-1; unclear D gene. This CDR3 is built from 13 residues. The germline V gene has CDR1 SEHNR and CDR2 FQNEAQ (reference sequence). Trimming took 2 bases from V and 6 from J, leaving 10 bases between them. CDR3 in DNA: TGTGCCAGCAGCTTACGTATCCAGGCTGAAGCTTTCTTT. As protein: CASSLRIQAEAFF.

The chain has TRBV29-1 and TRBJ2-6; 7 bases match TRBD1. The V segment lost 4 bases and the J segment 2 bases; nucleotides outside the gene matches: 8. The length of the CDR3 is 16 residues. Germline CDR1 and CDR2: SQVTM and ANQGSEA. The CDR3 spells CSVAARQGAGANVLTF. The CDR3 DNA sequence: TGCAGCGTTGCGGCGCGACAGGGCGCTGGGGCCAACGTCCTGACTTTC.

The V and J genes are TRBV30 and TRBJ1-2; D remains ambiguous. CDR1 is GTSNPN, CDR2 SVGIG, per germline (reference sequence). The CDR3 extends over 14 amino acids. The V end lost 2 bases, the J end lost 0 bases, and 10 bases lay between the germline ends. The CDR3 nucleotides read TGTGCCTGGAGTAACTTGTTAGCTAACTATGGCTACACCTTC. The encoded protein is CAWSNLLANYGYTF.